This T cell receptor (beta chain) was identified in a study of monozygotic twins with inflammatory bowel disease. Study-wide results and limits: Twin pairs that were concordant did not differ from discordant pairs in repertoire similarity, possibly from limited power. Healthy co-twins showed greater TCRbeta diversity (inverse Simpson) than IBD patients.

After re-calling the 5' RACE reads, TCRdb lists one entry per CDR3 protein, DNA absent. This sample's clone table lists around 40,000 distinct CDR3 sequences. Germline-derived CDR1 and CDR2 are SGHNT and YYREEE (reference sequence). The CDR3 contains 17 residues. Comments on this clonotype: What it recognizes is unknown.

The clonotype originates from a human donor with ulcerative colitis or Crohn's disease, or a healthy co-twin of an affected twin (not recorded which). The chain combines TRBV5-4 with TRBJ2-6; TCRdb proposes TRBD1, but this gene call is untestable without DNA. The sequenced material came from blood. The CDR3 spells CASSPGQGWSGANVLTF. Supplemented by reference TRBV5-4 and TRBJ2-6, the full variable domain reads ETGVTQSPTHLIKTRGQQVTLRCSSQSGHNTVSWYQQALGQGPQFIFQYYREEENGRGNFPPRFSGLQFPNYSSELNVNALELDDSALYLCASSPGQGWSGANVLTFGAGSRLTVL.